This T cell receptor beta chain is drawn from a study of cytomegalovirus exposure and HLA in healthy donors. With 60 Vbeta and 13 Jbeta primers, the PCR was carried out. Using immunoSEQ multiplex PCR, the repertoire was profiled, and TCRdb retains in-frame clones only, with some absent. The profile shows roughly 110,000 clones, less than 80% of them singletons. This clone was seen a few times. With V trimmed by 0 bases and J by 7 bases, 5 bases remained unmatched. Per the germline V gene, CDR1 is MNHNS and CDR2 is SASEGT. CDR3 size: 16 residues. The chain carries TRBV6-1 and TRBJ2-1, with 11 positions matching TRBD2. This sequence originates from a man aged 25-45 years in good health and CMV-seronegative. The sample comprised PBMCs. The CDR3 sequence: CASSEALAGGLNEQFF. CDR3 in DNA: TGTGCCAGCAGTGAAGCCCTAGCGGGGGGCCTTAATGAGCAGTTCTTC.